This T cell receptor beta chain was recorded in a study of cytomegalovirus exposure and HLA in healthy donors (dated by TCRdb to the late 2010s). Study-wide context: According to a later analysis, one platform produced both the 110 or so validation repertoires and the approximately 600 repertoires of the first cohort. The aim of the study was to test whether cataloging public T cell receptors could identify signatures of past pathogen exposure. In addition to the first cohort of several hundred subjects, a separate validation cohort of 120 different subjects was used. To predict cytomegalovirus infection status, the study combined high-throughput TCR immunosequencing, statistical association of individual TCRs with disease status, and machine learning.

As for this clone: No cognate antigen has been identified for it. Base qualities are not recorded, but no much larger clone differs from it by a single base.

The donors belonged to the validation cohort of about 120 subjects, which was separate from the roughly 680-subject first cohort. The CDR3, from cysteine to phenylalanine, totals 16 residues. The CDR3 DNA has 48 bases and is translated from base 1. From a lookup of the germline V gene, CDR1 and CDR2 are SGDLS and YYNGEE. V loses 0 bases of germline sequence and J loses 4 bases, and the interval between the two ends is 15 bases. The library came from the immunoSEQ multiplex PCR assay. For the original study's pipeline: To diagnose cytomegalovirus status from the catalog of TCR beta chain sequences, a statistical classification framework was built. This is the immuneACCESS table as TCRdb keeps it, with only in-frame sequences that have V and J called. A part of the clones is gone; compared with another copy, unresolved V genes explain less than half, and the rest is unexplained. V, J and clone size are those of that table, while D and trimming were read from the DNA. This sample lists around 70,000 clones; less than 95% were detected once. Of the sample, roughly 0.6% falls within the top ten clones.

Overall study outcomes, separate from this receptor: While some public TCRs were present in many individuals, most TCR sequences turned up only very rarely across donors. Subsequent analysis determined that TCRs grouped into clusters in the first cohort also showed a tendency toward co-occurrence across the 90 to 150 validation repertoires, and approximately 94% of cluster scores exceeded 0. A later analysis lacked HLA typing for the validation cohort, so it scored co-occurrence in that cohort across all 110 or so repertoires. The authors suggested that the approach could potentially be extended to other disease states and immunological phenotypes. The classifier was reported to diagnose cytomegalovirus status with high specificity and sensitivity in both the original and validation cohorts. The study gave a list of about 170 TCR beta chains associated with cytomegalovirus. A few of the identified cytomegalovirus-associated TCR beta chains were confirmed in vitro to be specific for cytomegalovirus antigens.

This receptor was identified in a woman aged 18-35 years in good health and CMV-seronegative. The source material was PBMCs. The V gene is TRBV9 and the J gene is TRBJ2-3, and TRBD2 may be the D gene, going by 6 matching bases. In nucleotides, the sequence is TGTGCCAGCAGCGTAGACGGAGGGCAGAGGGCAGATACGCAGTATTTT. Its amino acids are CASSVDGGQRADTQYF.